This entry describes one T cell receptor (beta chain). CDR1 MDHEN and CDR2 SYDVKM come from the germline V gene. This CDR3 is 13 amino acids long. V lost 8 bases, J lost 0 bases, and 10 bases lay in between. The record originates from a study of blood T cell repertoires in COVID-19. Study context: The study drew acute and convalescent COVID-19 samples from the United States, Italy and Spain. The cDNA or gDNA used as material had been derived from T cells, B-cell-depleted T cells, or PBMCs.

In the original workflow: Amplified reference gene primers provided the basis for estimating nucleated cell counts. TCRdb's copy holds only in-frame clones and misses some; the assay was immunoSEQ multiplex PCR. V and J calls and clone size are those listed in that table; D and trimming were worked out from the DNA. The data show 97,000 or so clones, with more than 75% seen just once and roughly a tenth held by the top ten. The source of this sequence is a man aged 55-75 years with active or convalescent COVID-19. The specimen sequenced was peripheral blood. The V and J genes are TRBV28 and TRBJ1-1; perhaps TRBD1 as D (6 bases). This chain's CDR3 is CASVRQVNTEAFF. CDR3 nucleotides: TGTGCCAGCGTCCGACAGGTGAACACTGAAGCTTTCTTT.